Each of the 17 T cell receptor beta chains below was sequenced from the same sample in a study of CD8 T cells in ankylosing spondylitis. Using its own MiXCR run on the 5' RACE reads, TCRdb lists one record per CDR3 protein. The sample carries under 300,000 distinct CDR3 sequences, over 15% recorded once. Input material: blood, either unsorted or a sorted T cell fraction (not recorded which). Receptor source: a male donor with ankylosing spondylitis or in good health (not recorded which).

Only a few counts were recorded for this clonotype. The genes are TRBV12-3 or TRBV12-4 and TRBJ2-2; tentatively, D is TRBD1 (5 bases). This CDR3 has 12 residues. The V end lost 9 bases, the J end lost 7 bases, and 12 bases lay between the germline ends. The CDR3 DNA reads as TGTGCCAGTTGGGGCGCCGGCGGGGAGCTGTTTTTT. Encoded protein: CASWGAGGELFF.

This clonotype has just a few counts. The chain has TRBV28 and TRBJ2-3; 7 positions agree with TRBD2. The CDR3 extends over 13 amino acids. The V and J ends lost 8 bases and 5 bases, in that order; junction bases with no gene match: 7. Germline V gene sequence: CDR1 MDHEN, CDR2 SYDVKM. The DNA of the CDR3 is TGTGCCAGCCGCATGGGGGGGGGAGATACGCAGTATTTT. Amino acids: CASRMGGGDTQYF.

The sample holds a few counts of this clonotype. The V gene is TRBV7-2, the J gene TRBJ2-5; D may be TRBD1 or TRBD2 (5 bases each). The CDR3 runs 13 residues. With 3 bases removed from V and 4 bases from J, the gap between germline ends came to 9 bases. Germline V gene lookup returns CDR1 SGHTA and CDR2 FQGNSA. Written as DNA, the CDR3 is TGTGCCAGCAGCTTCCCAGGGAGAGAGACCCAGTACTTC. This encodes CASSFPGRETQYF.

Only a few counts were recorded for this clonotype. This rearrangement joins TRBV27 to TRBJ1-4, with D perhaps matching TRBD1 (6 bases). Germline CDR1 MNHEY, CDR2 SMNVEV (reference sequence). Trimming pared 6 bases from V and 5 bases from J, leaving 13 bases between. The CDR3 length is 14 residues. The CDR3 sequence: CASRPGGANEKLFF. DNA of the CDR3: TGTGCCAGCAGACCTGGGGGGGCGAATGAAAAACTGTTTTTT.

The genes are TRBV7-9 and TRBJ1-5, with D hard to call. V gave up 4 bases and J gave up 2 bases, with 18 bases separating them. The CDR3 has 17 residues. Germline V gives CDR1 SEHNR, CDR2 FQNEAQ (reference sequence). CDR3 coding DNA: TGTGCCAGCAGCTCAATTGGAGGGTTGGGAGGCAATCAGCCCCAGCATTTT. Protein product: CASSSIGGLGGNQPQHF.

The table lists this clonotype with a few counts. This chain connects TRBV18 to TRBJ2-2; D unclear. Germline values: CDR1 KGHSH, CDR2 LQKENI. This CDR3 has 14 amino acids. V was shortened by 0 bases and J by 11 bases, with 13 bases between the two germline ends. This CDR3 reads CASSPPYVQPELFF. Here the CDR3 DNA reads TGTGCCAGCTCACCACCTTACGTCCAGCCAGAGCTGTTTTTT.

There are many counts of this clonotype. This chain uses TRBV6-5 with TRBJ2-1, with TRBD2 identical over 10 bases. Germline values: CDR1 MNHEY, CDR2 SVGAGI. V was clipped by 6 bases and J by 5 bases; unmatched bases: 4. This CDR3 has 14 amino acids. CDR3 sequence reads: CASSYLAGDNEQFF. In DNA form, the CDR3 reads TGTGCCAGCAGCTATCTAGCGGGGGACAATGAGCAGTTCTTC.

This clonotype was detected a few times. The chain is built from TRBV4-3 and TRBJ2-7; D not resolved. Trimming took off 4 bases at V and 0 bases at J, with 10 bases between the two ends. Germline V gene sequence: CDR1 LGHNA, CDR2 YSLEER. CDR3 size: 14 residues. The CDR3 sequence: CASSPDTISYEQYF. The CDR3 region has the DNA TGCGCCAGCAGCCCTGACACAATCTCCTACGAGCAGTACTTC.

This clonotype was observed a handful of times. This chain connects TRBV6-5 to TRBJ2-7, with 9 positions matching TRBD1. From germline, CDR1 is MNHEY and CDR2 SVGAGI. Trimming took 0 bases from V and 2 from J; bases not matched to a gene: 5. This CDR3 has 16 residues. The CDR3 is CASSYSGTGRTYEQYF. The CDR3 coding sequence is TGTGCCAGCAGTTACTCCGGGACAGGGAGGACCTACGAGCAGTACTTC.

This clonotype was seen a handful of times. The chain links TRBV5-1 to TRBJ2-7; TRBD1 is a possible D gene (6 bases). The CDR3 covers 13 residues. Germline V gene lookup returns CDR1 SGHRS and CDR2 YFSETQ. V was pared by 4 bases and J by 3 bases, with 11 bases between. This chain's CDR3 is CASSADSYYEQYF. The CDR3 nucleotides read TGCGCCAGCAGCGCGGACAGCTACTACGAGCAGTACTTC.

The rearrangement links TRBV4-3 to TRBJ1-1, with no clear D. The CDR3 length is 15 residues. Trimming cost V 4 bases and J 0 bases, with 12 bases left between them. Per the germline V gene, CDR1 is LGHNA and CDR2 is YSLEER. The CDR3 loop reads CASSLSWQLNTEAFF. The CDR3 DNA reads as TGCGCCAGCAGCCTCAGCTGGCAGTTGAACACTGAAGCTTTCTTT.

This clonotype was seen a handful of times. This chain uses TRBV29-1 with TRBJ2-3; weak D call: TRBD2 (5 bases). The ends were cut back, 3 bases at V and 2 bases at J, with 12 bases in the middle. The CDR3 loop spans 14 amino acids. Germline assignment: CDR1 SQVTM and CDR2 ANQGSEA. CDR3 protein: CSVDAGQDTDTQYF. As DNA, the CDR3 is TGCAGCGTTGACGCGGGCCAAGACACAGATACGCAGTATTTT.

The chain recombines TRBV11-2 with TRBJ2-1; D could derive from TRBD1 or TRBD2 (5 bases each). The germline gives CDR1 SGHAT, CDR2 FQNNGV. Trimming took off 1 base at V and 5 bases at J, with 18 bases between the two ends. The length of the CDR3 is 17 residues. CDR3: CASSLVRGAHPNNEQFF. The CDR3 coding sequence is TGTGCCAGCAGCTTAGTCCGAGGGGCCCATCCCAACAATGAGCAGTTCTTC.

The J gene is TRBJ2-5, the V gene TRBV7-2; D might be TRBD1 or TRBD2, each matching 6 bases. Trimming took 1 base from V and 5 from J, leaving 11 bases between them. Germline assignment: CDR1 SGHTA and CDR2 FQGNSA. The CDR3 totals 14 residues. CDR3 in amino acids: CASSLVTGAETQYF. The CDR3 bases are TGTGCCAGCAGCTTAGTCACGGGGGCGGAGACCCAGTACTTC. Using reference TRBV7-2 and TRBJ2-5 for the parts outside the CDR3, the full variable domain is GAGVSQSPSNKVTEKGKDVELRCDPISGHTALYWYRQSLGQGLEFLIYFQGNSAPDKSGLPSDRFSAERTGGSVSTLTIQRTQQEDSAVYLCASSLVTGAETQYFGPGTRLLVL.

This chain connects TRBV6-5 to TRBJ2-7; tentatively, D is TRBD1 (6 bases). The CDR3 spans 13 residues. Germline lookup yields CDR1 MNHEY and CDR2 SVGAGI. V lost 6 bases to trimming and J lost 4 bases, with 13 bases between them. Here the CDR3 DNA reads TGTGCCAGCAGGTATACACAGGGTTACGAGCAGTACTTC. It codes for CASRYTQGYEQYF.

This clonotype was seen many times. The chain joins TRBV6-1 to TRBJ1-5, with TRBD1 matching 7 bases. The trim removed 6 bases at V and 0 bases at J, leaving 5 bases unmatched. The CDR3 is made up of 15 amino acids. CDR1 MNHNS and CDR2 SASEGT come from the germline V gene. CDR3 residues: CASSSGTDSNQPQHF. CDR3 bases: TGTGCCAGCAGCTCCGGGACAGATAGCAATCAGCCCCAGCATTTT.

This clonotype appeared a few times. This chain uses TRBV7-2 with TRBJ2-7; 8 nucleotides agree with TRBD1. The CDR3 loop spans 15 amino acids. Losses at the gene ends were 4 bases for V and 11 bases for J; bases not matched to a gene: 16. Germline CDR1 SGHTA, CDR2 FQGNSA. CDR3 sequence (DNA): TGTGCCAGCAGCTGGGCCTCGGGAATGGACAGGGTGGAGTACTTC. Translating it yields CASSWASGMDRVEYF.